The rows below give T cell receptor beta chains drawn from one sample of a study of blood T cell repertoires in COVID-19. This table comes from immunoSEQ multiplex PCR, and its TCRdb copy is limited to in-frame clones, with some not included. The data show some 70,000 clones, 91% seen once. The sequencing sample was made of peripheral blood. The receptors were sampled from a human donor in a cohort sampled during active COVID-19. Each CDR3 is given with its conserved first and last residue. Each record gives: V gene, D gene, clone size, J gene, CDR3 DNA, CDR3 protein. A D gene is named only where the DNA matches it firmly. Only part of the rows carry a size: once, few, many, or a class if the clone is expanded.

V: TRBV6-2/TRBV6-3; D: TRBD1; size: few; J: TRBJ1-5; DNA: TGTGCCAGCAGTTACTCGTGGGACAGGGTCTTTGGGAATCAGCCCCAGCATTTT; CDR3: CASSYSWDRVFGNQPQHF
V: TRBV6-1; D: TRBD1; size: NA; J: TRBJ2-3; DNA: TGTGCCAGCAGTGAACAGACAGGGGTTAGCACAGATACGCAGTATTTT; CDR3: CASSEQTGVSTDTQYF
V: TRBV19; D: NA; size: NA; J: TRBJ2-7; DNA: TGTGCCAGTAGTATGGAGCAACGCTACGAGCAGTACTTC; CDR3: CASSMEQRYEQYF
V: TRBV9; D: TRBD2; size: NA; J: TRBJ2-5; DNA: TGTGCCAGCAGCGTAGCTAGCGGGTACCAAGAGACCCAGTACTTC; CDR3: CASSVASGYQETQYF
V: TRBV1; D: NA; size: NA; J: TRBJ2-1; DNA: TGCACCAGCAGCCAAGAAAGACAGGGCTCCTACAATGAGCAGTTCTTC; CDR3: CTSSQERQGSYNEQFF
V: TRBV18; D: NA; size: NA; J: TRBJ1-1; DNA: TGTGCCAGCTCACCCACACAGGGTAGGATCACTGAAGCTTTCTTT; CDR3: CASSPTQGRITEAFF
V: TRBV7-2; D: NA; size: once; J: TRBJ1-2; DNA: TGTGCCAGCAGCTTAGGGCAGGGGTATGGCTACACCTTC; CDR3: CASSLGQGYGYTF
V: TRBV4-3; D: NA; size: NA; J: TRBJ1-1; DNA: TGCGCCAGCAGCCAAGATCCCAGGGATGCTGAAGCTTTCTTT; CDR3: CASSQDPRDAEAFF
V: TRBV19; D: NA; size: NA; J: TRBJ2-7; DNA: TGTGCCAGTAGGAGAGGGGGAACCTACGAGCAGTACTTC; CDR3: CASRRGGTYEQYF
V: TRBV27; D: NA; size: NA; J: TRBJ1-2; DNA: TGTGCCAGCAGTTCACCCAGAGGACAGCAAGGCTATGGCTACACCTTC; CDR3: CASSSPRGQQGYGYTF
V: TRBV5-1; D: TRBD1; size: NA; J: TRBJ2-1; DNA: TGCGCCAGCAGCTTGACCTTTCCGGGACAGTCGGCCTACAATGAGCAGTTCTTC; CDR3: CASSLTFPGQSAYNEQFF
V: TRBV19; D: TRBD1; size: NA; J: TRBJ1-5; DNA: TGTGCCAGTAGCAGACAGGGGGCGAGCAATCAGCCCCAGCATTTT; CDR3: CASSRQGASNQPQHF
V: TRBV3-1/TRBV3-2; D: NA; size: once; J: TRBJ1-6; DNA: TGTGCCACGGAGGGACCCGGTAATTCACCCCTCCACTTT; CDR3: CATEGPGNSPLHF
V: TRBV12-3/TRBV12-4; D: NA; size: NA; J: TRBJ1-1; DNA: TGTGCCAGCACCCCGGGAGCTTTCTTT; CDR3: CASTPGAFF
V: TRBV19; D: TRBD2; size: NA; J: TRBJ2-1; DNA: TGTGCCAGTAGTCAACTAGCGGGAGACGACCATGAGCAGTTCTTC; CDR3: CASSQLAGDDHEQFF
V: TRBV7-8; D: TRBD1; size: NA; J: TRBJ1-1; DNA: TGTGCCAGCAGCTTAGGGGACAGGTCTTTCACTGAAGCTTTCTTT; CDR3: CASSLGDRSFTEAFF
V: TRBV29-1; D: NA; size: NA; J: TRBJ2-7; DNA: TGCAGCGTCGGGGAAAAGGACGACGAGCAGTACTTC; CDR3: CSVGEKDDEQYF
V: TRBV9; D: TRBD1; size: few; J: TRBJ2-2; DNA: TGTGCCAGCAGCGATGGGACAGCGAACACCGGGGAGCTGTTTTTT; CDR3: CASSDGTANTGELFF
V: TRBV30; D: NA; size: NA; J: TRBJ2-7; DNA: TGTGCCTCCATTTTCGGTAGCGGCCTAAACCGGCAGTACTTC; CDR3: CASIFGSGLNRQYF
V: TRBV7-9; D: NA; size: NA; J: TRBJ2-1; DNA: TGTGCCAGCAGCCCAGACCTACAGCTCCTCCACAATGAGCAGTTCTTC; CDR3: CASSPDLQLLHNEQFF
V: TRBV19; D: NA; size: NA; J: TRBJ2-3; DNA: TGTGCCAGTAAGGCGATCACAGGCACAGATACGCAGTATTTT; CDR3: CASKAITGTDTQYF
V: TRBV5-4; D: TRBD1; size: NA; J: TRBJ2-7; DNA: TGTGCCAGCAGCGCGACTCAGGGGGACATCGAGCAGTACTTC; CDR3: CASSATQGDIEQYF
V: TRBV2; D: NA; size: NA; J: TRBJ2-3; DNA: TGTGCCAGCAGAGGCGGGATGACAGATACGCAGTATTTT; CDR3: CASRGGMTDTQYF
V: TRBV7-2; D: NA; size: NA; J: TRBJ1-3; DNA: TGTGCCAGCAGCCGGGACACCATATATTTT; CDR3: CASSRDTIYF
V: TRBV11-2; D: NA; size: NA; J: TRBJ1-2; DNA: TGTGCCAGCAGCCCCCCGGGGGGAGGCTACACCTTC; CDR3: CASSPPGGGYTF
V: TRBV5-1; D: NA; size: NA; J: TRBJ2-5; DNA: TGCGCCAGCAGCTTGGGCGGGGCCAGGGATGAGACCCAGTACTTC; CDR3: CASSLGGARDETQYF
V: TRBV24-1; D: TRBD2; size: NA; J: TRBJ2-1; DNA: TGTGCCACCAGTGACTCGGGACTAGCGGGTTACAATGAGCAGTTCTTC; CDR3: CATSDSGLAGYNEQFF
V: TRBV28; D: NA; size: NA; J: TRBJ1-2; DNA: TGTGCCAGCAGTTCCGCGACAGGCTATGGCTACACCTTC; CDR3: CASSSATGYGYTF
V: TRBV6-6; D: NA; size: NA; J: TRBJ2-7; DNA: TGTGCCAGCAGAGGAACAGGGTCTTTATTCTACGAGCAGTACTTC; CDR3: CASRGTGSLFYEQYF
V: TRBV28; D: TRBD2; size: NA; J: TRBJ2-7; DNA: TGTGCCAGCAGTTTAGGCTTAGCGGGGGAGTACGAGCAGTACTTC; CDR3: CASSLGLAGEYEQYF
V: TRBV9; D: TRBD1; size: NA; J: TRBJ1-1; DNA: TGTGCCAGCAGCACAGGGGGCGCGGGTGAAGCTTTCTTT; CDR3: CASSTGGAGEAFF
V: TRBV19; D: TRBD2; size: NA; J: TRBJ2-1; DNA: TGTGCCAGTAGGGATACCGGGACTAGCGGGGGTTATGAGCAGTTCTTC; CDR3: CASRDTGTSGGYEQFF
V: TRBV19; D: NA; size: NA; J: TRBJ1-2; DNA: TGTGCCAGTACACAGGCTAACTATGGCTACACCTTC; CDR3: CASTQANYGYTF
V: TRBV7-2; D: TRBD2; size: NA; J: TRBJ2-7; DNA: TGTGCCAGCAGCTTAGTCGGGACTAGCGGGGGCTACGAGCAGTACTTC; CDR3: CASSLVGTSGGYEQYF
V: TRBV30; D: NA; size: NA; J: TRBJ2-7; DNA: TGTGCCTGGAGCGGGGACATAAAAGCCTACGAGCAGTACTTC; CDR3: CAWSGDIKAYEQYF
V: TRBV5-5; D: TRBD1; size: few; J: TRBJ1-2; DNA: TGTGCCACCTCGACAGGGTCTAACTATGGCTACACCTTC; CDR3: CATSTGSNYGYTF
V: TRBV7-2; D: TRBD1; size: NA; J: TRBJ1-5; DNA: TGTGCCAGCAGCTCGGAGACAGGGGTTAATCAGCCCCAGCATTTT; CDR3: CASSSETGVNQPQHF
V: TRBV30; D: TRBD1; size: NA; J: TRBJ1-2; DNA: TGTGCCTGGAGTGTACCCGGCAGGGGGAACTATGGCTACACCTTC; CDR3: CAWSVPGRGNYGYTF
V: TRBV3-1/TRBV3-2; D: TRBD2; size: few; J: TRBJ2-4; DNA: TGTGCCAGTACTAGCGGGCTGCGGGGGAACATTCAGTACTTC; CDR3: CASTSGLRGNIQYF
V: TRBV5-1; D: TRBD2; size: NA; J: TRBJ2-1; DNA: TGCGCCAGCAGCTTTGATCTAGCGGAATACAATGAGCAGTTCTTC; CDR3: CASSFDLAEYNEQFF
V: TRBV19; D: TRBD1; size: once; J: TRBJ1-1; DNA: TGTGCCAGTAGTAAACAGGGGACAGGTTACACTGAAGCTTTCTTT; CDR3: CASSKQGTGYTEAFF
V: TRBV6-6; D: TRBD1; size: NA; J: TRBJ1-5; DNA: TGTGCCAGCAGTCAGAAACGACAGGGACCTAATCAGCCCCAGCATTTT; CDR3: CASSQKRQGPNQPQHF
V: TRBV6-5; D: TRBD1; size: NA; J: TRBJ1-1; DNA: TGTGCCAGCAGATATAACAGGGGGAACACTGAAGCTTTCTTT; CDR3: CASRYNRGNTEAFF
V: TRBV19; D: NA; size: NA; J: TRBJ1-4; DNA: TGTGCCAGTAGACGGCGGGCTTCCGTTGCAACTAATGAAAAACTGTTTTTT; CDR3: CASRRRASVATNEKLFF
V: TRBV24-1; D: TRBD2; size: NA; J: TRBJ2-1; DNA: TGTGCCACCAGTGGCGGGGGGGCAGTGGATGAGCAGTTCTTC; CDR3: CATSGGGAVDEQFF
V: TRBV12-3/TRBV12-4; D: TRBD1; size: NA; J: TRBJ1-1; DNA: TGTGCCAGCTCCAATTCCAGGGGGCTGTTAGCTTTCTTT; CDR3: CASSNSRGLLAFF
V: TRBV6-6; D: NA; size: NA; J: TRBJ1-6; DNA: TGTGCCAGCAGCCCGCGACAGAATAATTCACCCCTCCACTTT; CDR3: CASSPRQNNSPLHF
V: TRBV5-6; D: TRBD1; size: few; J: TRBJ1-6; DNA: TGTGCCAGCAGCTACTCACGGACAGGGGGGAGGTCACCCCTCCACTTT; CDR3: CASSYSRTGGRSPLHF
V: TRBV12-3/TRBV12-4; D: TRBD1; size: NA; J: TRBJ1-2; DNA: TGTGCCAGCAGTTTCGACAGGGATGGTGGCTACACCTTC; CDR3: CASSFDRDGGYTF
V: TRBV7-9; D: NA; size: few; J: TRBJ1-5; DNA: TGTGCCAGCAGCCGCCGGGGGGCCGTGGAGCCCCAGCATTTT; CDR3: CASSRRGAVEPQHF
V: TRBV18; D: NA; size: NA; J: TRBJ1-6; DNA: TGTGCCAGCTCACTGGAGGGTTTTAATTCACCCCTCCACTTT; CDR3: CASSLEGFNSPLHF
V: TRBV27; D: TRBD2; size: NA; J: TRBJ2-3; DNA: TGTGCCAGCAGTTTATCGGCACCGGGACTAGCGGGGACCTGGGGTACGCAGTATTTT; CDR3: CASSLSAPGLAGTWGTQYF
V: TRBV6-6; D: NA; size: NA; J: TRBJ2-5; DNA: TGTGCCAGCAGTTACTCGGGAGGTACCGAAGAGACCCAGTACTTC; CDR3: CASSYSGGTEETQYF
V: TRBV5-4; D: TRBD1; size: NA; J: TRBJ2-3; DNA: TGTGCCAGCAGCAGACCGGGACAGGGGATGTCTACAGATACGCAGTATTTT; CDR3: CASSRPGQGMSTDTQYF
V: TRBV5-4; D: TRBD2; size: NA; J: TRBJ2-2; DNA: TGTGCCAGCAGCCTGGGGGGGGATTACAACACCGGGGAGCTGTTTTTT; CDR3: CASSLGGDYNTGELFF
V: TRBV6-5; D: NA; size: NA; J: TRBJ2-7; DNA: TGTGCCAGCAGCGGGGGACCCTACGAGCAGTACTTC; CDR3: CASSGGPYEQYF
V: TRBV5-4; D: TRBD2; size: once; J: TRBJ2-1; DNA: TGTGCCAGCAGCTTGGATCTAGCGGGAGGGACAAGAGAGCAGTTCTTC; CDR3: CASSLDLAGGTREQFF
V: TRBV18; D: NA; size: NA; J: TRBJ1-6; DNA: TGTGCCAGCTCACCCCGGGACACCAATAATTCACCCCTCCACTTT; CDR3: CASSPRDTNNSPLHF
V: TRBV3-1/TRBV3-2; D: TRBD2; size: NA; J: TRBJ2-7; DNA: TGTGCCAGCAGCCAAGGATTAGCGGGGGTGGGCCACGAGCAGTACTTC; CDR3: CASSQGLAGVGHEQYF
V: TRBV7-2; D: TRBD2; size: NA; J: TRBJ2-1; DNA: TGTGCCAGCAGCTTTAGTTCCGGGACTACAAACAATGAGCAGTTCTTC; CDR3: CASSFSSGTTNNEQFF